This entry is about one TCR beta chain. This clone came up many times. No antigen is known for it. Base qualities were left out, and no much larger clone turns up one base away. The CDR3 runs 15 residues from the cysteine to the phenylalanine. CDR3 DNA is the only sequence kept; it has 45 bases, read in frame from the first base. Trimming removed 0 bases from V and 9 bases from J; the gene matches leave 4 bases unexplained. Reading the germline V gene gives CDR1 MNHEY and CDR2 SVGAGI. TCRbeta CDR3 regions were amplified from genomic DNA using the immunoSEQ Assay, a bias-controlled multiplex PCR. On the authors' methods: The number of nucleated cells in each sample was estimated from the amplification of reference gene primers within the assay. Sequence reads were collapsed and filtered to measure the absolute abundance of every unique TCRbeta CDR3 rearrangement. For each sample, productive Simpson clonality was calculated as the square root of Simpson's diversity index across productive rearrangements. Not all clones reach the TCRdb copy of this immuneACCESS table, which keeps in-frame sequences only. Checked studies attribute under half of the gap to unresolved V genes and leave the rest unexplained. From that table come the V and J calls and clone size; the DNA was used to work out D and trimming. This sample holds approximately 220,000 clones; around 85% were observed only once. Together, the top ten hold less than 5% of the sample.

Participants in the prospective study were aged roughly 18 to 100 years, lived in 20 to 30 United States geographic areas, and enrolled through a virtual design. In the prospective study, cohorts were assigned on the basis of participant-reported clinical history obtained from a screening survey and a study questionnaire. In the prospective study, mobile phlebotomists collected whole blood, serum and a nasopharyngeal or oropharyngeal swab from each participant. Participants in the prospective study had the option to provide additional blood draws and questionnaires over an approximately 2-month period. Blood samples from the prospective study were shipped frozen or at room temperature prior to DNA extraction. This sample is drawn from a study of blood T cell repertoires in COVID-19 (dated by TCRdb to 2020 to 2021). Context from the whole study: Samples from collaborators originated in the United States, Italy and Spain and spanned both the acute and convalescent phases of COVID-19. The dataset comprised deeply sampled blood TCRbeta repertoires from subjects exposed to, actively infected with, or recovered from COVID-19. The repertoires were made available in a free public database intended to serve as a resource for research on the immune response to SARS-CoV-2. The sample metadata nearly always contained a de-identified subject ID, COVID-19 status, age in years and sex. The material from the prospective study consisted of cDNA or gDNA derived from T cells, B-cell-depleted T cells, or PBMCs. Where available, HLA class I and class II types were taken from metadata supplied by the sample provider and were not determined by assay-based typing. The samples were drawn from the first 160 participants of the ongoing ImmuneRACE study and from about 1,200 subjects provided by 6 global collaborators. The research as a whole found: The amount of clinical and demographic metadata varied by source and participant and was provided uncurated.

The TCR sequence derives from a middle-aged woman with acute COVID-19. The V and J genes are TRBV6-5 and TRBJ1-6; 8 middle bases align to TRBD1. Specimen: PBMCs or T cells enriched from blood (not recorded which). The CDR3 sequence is CASSYSGQGRSPLHF. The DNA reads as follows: TGTGCCAGCAGTTACTCTGGACAGGGCCGTTCACCCCTCCACTTT.